The rows below give T cell receptor beta chains drawn from one sample of a study of blood T cell repertoires in COVID-19. Method: immunoSEQ multiplex PCR; TCRdb's copy keeps in-frame clones and lacks some. The profile shows about 380,000 clones, around 90% of them singletons. The material sequenced was PBMCs or T cells enriched from blood (not recorded which). The receptors originated from a woman aged 18-30 years who had recovered from COVID-19. The CDR3 runs from the conserved cysteine through the conserved F or W. The D gene is left open where the match is weak. Size is omitted from some rows. Given values are once, few, many or a class for expanded clones.

>TRBV7-9|-|TRBJ2-7|TRBD1
CASSKDRGLYEQYF
TGTGCCAGCAGTAAGGACAGGGGGCTGTACGAGCAGTACTTC
>TRBV7-2|few|TRBJ1-3|-
CASRRIPGVGNTIYF
TGTGCCAGCAGACGAATCCCGGGGGTTGGAAACACCATATATTTT
>TRBV9|-|TRBJ2-3|-
CASSVEGGTSTDTQYF
TGTGCCAGCAGCGTAGAGGGGGGGACTAGCACAGATACGCAGTATTTT
>TRBV28|-|TRBJ2-5|-
CASSLTGGPETQYF
TGTGCCAGCAGCCTCACCGGGGGACCGGAGACCCAGTACTTC
>TRBV10-2|once|TRBJ1-2|TRBD1
CASSTGTGGNGYTF
TGCGCCAGCAGCACCGGGACAGGGGGAAATGGCTACACCTTC
>TRBV5-4|-|TRBJ1-1|-
CASSLVRGRNTEAFF
TGTGCCAGCAGCTTGGTTCGGGGGAGGAACACTGAAGCTTTCTTT
>TRBV5-1|-|TRBJ2-1|TRBD2
CASSLRTSGGYNEQFF
TGCGCCAGCAGCCTGCGGACTAGCGGGGGTTACAATGAGCAGTTCTTC
>TRBV5-4|-|TRBJ1-5|TRBD1
CASSIRDSSNNQPQHF
TGTGCCAGCAGCATCCGGGACAGTTCAAATAATCAGCCCCAGCATTTT
>TRBV11-2|-|TRBJ2-2|TRBD1
CASDDTLDRAGTGELFF
TGTGCCAGCGATGACACCTTGGACAGGGCGGGCACCGGGGAGCTGTTTTTT
>TRBV7-2|-|TRBJ2-1|-
CASSLTVSGYDEQFF
TGTGCCAGCAGCTTAACGGTTTCGGGGTACGATGAGCAGTTCTTC
>TRBV11-2|-|TRBJ1-1|-
CASSLAAGLKTEAFF
TGTGCCAGCAGCTTAGCGGCGGGGCTGAAAACTGAAGCTTTCTTT
>TRBV10-3|-|TRBJ2-3|TRBD2
CAISGLALGSTQYF
TGTGCCATCAGCGGACTAGCCCTTGGTTCTACGCAGTATTTT
>TRBV5-6|-|TRBJ2-3|TRBD2
CASSSSGGPDTQYF
TGTGCCAGCAGCTCTAGCGGGGGCCCAGATACGCAGTATTTT
>TRBV10-3|-|TRBJ2-2|TRBD1
CASSGTGHDTGELFF
TGTGCCTCCTCCGGGACAGGGCACGACACCGGGGAGCTGTTTTTT
>TRBV5-4|-|TRBJ2-2|-
CASSSPVNTGELFF
TGTGCCAGCAGCTCCCCAGTGAACACCGGGGAGCTGTTTTTT
>TRBV5-4|-|TRBJ2-1|-
CASSPPFRGAANEQFF
TGTGCCAGCAGCCCTCCTTTTCGGGGGGCGGCCAATGAGCAGTTCTTC
>TRBV28|once|TRBJ1-1|-
CASSLKGQRVNTEAFF
TGTGCCAGCAGTTTAAAAGGACAACGGGTCAACACTGAAGCTTTCTTT
>TRBV11-2|-|TRBJ1-6|-
CASSLDSAGGSPLHF
TGTGCCAGCAGCTTAGATTCGGCGGGGGGTTCACCCCTCCACTTT
>TRBV23-1|-|TRBJ2-5|TRBD2
CASSQSGREGQETQYF
TGCGCCAGCAGTCAATCCGGACGGGAGGGCCAAGAGACCCAGTACTTC
>TRBV6-5|-|TRBJ1-4|-
CASSLGDGREKLFF
TGTGCCAGCAGTCTAGGGGACGGGAGGGAAAAACTGTTTTTT
>TRBV5-1|-|TRBJ2-7|-
CASSLSGQSDEQYF
TGCGCCAGCAGCTTGTCCGGACAGAGCGACGAGCAGTACTTC
>TRBV13|-|TRBJ1-4|-
CASSFKNYATNEKLFF
TGTGCCAGCAGCTTCAAAAACTACGCAACTAATGAAAAACTGTTTTTT
>TRBV6-5|-|TRBJ1-2|TRBD1
CASRRTGGEYYGYTF
TGTGCCAGCAGGAGGACAGGGGGCGAGTACTATGGCTACACCTTC
>TRBV28|-|TRBJ2-1|-
CASSFYNEQFF
TGTGCCAGCAGTTTTTATAATGAGCAGTTCTTC
>TRBV6-1|once|TRBJ2-7|TRBD1
CASSEGTGVSYEQYF
TGTGCCAGCAGTGAAGGGACAGGGGTCTCCTACGAGCAGTACTTC
>TRBV7-9|once|TRBJ1-1|TRBD1
CASSPHGDSYMNTEAFF
TGTGCCAGCAGCCCCCACGGGGACAGTTACATGAACACTGAAGCTTTCTTT
>TRBV11-2|-|TRBJ2-5|TRBD2
CASSGGLANQETQYF
TGTGCCAGCAGCGGGGGACTAGCGAATCAAGAGACCCAGTACTTC
>TRBV29-1|-|TRBJ1-1|TRBD1
CSVEDFRGLTEAFF
TGCAGCGTTGAAGATTTCAGGGGGCTCACTGAAGCTTTCTTT
>TRBV5-4|-|TRBJ1-2|TRBD1
CASSFKGGGYGYTF
TGTGCCAGCAGCTTTAAAGGGGGCGGCTATGGCTACACCTTC
>TRBV12-1|-|TRBJ1-5|-
CASSPGDPF
TGTGCCAGCAGCCCGGGGGACCCTTTT
>TRBV10-3|once|TRBJ1-6|TRBD1
CAISLDRGHNSPLHF
TGTGCCATCAGTCTGGACAGGGGCCACAATTCACCCCTCCACTTT
>TRBV7-3|-|TRBJ2-7|-
CASSLTSGNYEQYF
TGTGCCAGCAGCTTAACGTCAGGGAACTACGAGCAGTACTTC
>TRBV7-9|-|TRBJ2-7|-
CASSFGQGSGEQYF
TGTGCCAGCAGCTTTGGGCAGGGATCAGGCGAGCAGTACTTC
>TRBV5-5|-|TRBJ1-6|-
CASSLGQRTYNSPLHF
TGTGCCAGCAGCTTGGGGCAGCGGACCTATAATTCACCCCTCCACTTT
>TRBV4-3|-|TRBJ1-2|-
CASSQDLVGGNYGYTF
TGCGCCAGCAGCCAAGATCTGGTGGGAGGCAACTATGGCTACACCTTC
>TRBV4-2|few|TRBJ2-7|TRBD1
CASSPRQGYHEQYF
TGTGCCAGCAGCCCCCGACAGGGGTATCACGAGCAGTACTTC
>TRBV10-3|-|TRBJ1-3|-
CAISDSFSGNTIYF
TGTGCCATCAGTGACAGTTTCTCTGGAAACACCATATATTTT
>TRBV30|once|TRBJ1-6|-
CAWSPGGVYSPLHF
TGTGCCTGGAGCCCCGGGGGGGTTTACTCACCCCTCCACTTT
>TRBV10-1|-|TRBJ1-5|-
CASSGGFNQPQHF
TGCGCCAGCAGTGGAGGGTTTAATCAGCCCCAGCATTTT
>TRBV20-1|-|TRBJ2-5|TRBD1
CSAHRGETQYF
TGCAGTGCGCACAGGGGAGAGACCCAGTACTTC
>TRBV9|-|TRBJ2-5|-
CASSVGDTDGETQYF
TGTGCCAGCAGCGTAGGTGACACCGATGGAGAGACCCAGTACTTC
>TRBV6-5|-|TRBJ1-1|-
CASRTGGFTEAFF
TGTGCCAGCAGAACGGGAGGGTTCACTGAAGCTTTCTTT
>TRBV9|-|TRBJ1-2|-
CASSVTGSPGYGYTF
TGTGCCAGCAGCGTCACAGGGTCCCCCGGCTATGGCTACACCTTC
>TRBV9|-|TRBJ1-3|TRBD1
CASSFRDRGMDTIYF
TGTGCCAGCAGCTTCCGGGACAGGGGTATGGACACCATATATTTT
>TRBV5-1|-|TRBJ2-5|TRBD1
CASSHRGGETQYF
TGCGCCAGCAGCCACAGGGGCGGAGAGACCCAGTACTTC
>TRBV23-1|many|TRBJ1-5|TRBD1
CASSQSQGANQPQHF
TGCGCCAGCAGTCAATCGCAGGGGGCGAATCAGCCCCAGCATTTT
>TRBV6-5|-|TRBJ1-3|TRBD1
CASSYSRGKGNTIYF
TGTGCCAGCAGTTACTCCAGGGGGAAAGGAAACACCATATATTTT
>TRBV7-9|-|TRBJ1-1|-
CASSLALMFTEAFF
TGTGCCAGCAGCTTAGCCCTAATGTTCACTGAAGCTTTCTTT
>TRBV3-1/TRBV3-2|-|TRBJ2-1|TRBD2
CASSQEGKAGVHYNEQFF
TGTGCCAGCAGCCAAGAAGGAAAGGCGGGGGTTCATTACAATGAGCAGTTCTTC
>TRBV19|-|TRBJ2-4|TRBD1
CASRDRAENIQYF
TGTGCCAGTCGCGACAGGGCGGAGAACATTCAGTACTTC
>TRBV6-2/TRBV6-3|-|TRBJ2-5|-
CASSSLLSRGETQYF
TGTGCCAGCAGTAGTCTTCTTTCCAGGGGAGAGACCCAGTACTTC
>TRBV5-5|-|TRBJ2-5|TRBD2
CASSLLAGGLETQYF
TGTGCCAGCAGCTTACTAGCGGGGGGGCTAGAGACCCAGTACTTC
>TRBV7-9|once|TRBJ1-2|TRBD1
CASSSQGANYGYTF
TGTGCCAGCAGCTCACAGGGGGCGAACTATGGCTACACCTTC
>TRBV28|-|TRBJ1-2|-
CASSLSRGYGYTF
TGTGCCAGCAGTTTAAGCAGGGGCTATGGCTACACCTTC
>TRBV6-5|-|TRBJ1-6|-
CASSYMGGNSPLHF
TGTGCCAGCAGTTACATGGGGGGAAATTCACCCCTCCACTTT
>TRBV5-1|-|TRBJ2-1|TRBD1
CASSSGQGGRDEQFF
TGCGCCAGCAGCTCCGGACAGGGGGGAAGGGATGAGCAGTTCTTC
>TRBV5-6|-|TRBJ1-5|-
CASSFGGSGNQPQHF
TGTGCCAGCAGCTTTGGGGGGTCGGGCAATCAGCCCCAGCATTTT
>TRBV6-2/TRBV6-3|-|TRBJ1-6|-
CASSYWGRMNSPLHF
TGTGCCAGCAGTTACTGGGGCAGAATGAATTCACCCCTCCACTTT
>TRBV9|once|TRBJ2-1|TRBD1
CASSETGAEQFF
TGTGCCAGCAGCGAGACAGGGGCTGAGCAGTTCTTC